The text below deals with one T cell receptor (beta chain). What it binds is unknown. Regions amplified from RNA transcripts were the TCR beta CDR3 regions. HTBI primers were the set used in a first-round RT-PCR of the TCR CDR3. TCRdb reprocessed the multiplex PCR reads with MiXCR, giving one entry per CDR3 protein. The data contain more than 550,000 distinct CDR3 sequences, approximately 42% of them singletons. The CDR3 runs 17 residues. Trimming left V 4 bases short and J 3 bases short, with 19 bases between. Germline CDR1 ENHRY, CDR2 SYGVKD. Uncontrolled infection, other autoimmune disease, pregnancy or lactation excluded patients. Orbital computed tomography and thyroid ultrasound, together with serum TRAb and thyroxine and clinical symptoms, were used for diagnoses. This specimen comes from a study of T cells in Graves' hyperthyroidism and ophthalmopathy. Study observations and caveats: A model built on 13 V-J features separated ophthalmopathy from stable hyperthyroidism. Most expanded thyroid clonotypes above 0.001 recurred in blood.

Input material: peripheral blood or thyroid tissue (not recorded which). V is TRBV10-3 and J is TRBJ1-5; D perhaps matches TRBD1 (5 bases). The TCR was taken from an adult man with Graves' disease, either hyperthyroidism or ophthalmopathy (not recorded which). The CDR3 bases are TGTGCCATCAGTGCTCCCGCCTTTGACAGCGACAATCAGCCCCAGCATTTT. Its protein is CAISAPAFDSDNQPQHF.